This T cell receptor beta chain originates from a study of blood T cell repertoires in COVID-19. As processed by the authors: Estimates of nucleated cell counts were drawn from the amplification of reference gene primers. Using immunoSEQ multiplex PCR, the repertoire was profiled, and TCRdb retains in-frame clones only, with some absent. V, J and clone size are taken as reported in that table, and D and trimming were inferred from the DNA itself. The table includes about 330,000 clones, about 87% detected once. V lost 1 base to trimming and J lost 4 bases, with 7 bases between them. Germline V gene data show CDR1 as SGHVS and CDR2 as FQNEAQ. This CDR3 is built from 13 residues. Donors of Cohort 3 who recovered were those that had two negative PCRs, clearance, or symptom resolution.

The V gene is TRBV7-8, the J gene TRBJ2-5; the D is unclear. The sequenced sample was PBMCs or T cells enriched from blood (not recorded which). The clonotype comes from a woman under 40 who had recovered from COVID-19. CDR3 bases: TGTGCCAGCAGCTTAGTTCACGGAGAGACCCAGTACTTC. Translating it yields CASSLVHGETQYF.